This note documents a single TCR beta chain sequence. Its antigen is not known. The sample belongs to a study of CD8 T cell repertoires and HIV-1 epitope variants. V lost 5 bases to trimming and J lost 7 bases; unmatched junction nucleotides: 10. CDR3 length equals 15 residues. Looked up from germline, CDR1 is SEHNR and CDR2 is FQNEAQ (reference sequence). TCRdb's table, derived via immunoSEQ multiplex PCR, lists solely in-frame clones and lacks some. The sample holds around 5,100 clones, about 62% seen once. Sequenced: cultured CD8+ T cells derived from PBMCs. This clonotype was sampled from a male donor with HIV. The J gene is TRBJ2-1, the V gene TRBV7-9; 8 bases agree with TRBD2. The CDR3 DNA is TGTGCCAGCAGCCCCGAGTGGCGGGAGGAAAATGAGCAGTTCTTC. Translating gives CASSPEWREENEQFF.